What follows describes a single TCR beta chain. It lacks a known antigen. No much larger clone exists at a distance of one base, and base qualities are not known. TCR beta CDR3 regions were amplified from RNA transcripts for repertoire sequencing. The first round of RT-PCR was done with HTBI primers and the Qiagen OneStep RT-PCR kit, and was followed by a second round of multiplex PCR, then size selection and purification. Sequencing of the libraries was carried out on an Illumina HiSeq2000 in paired-end mode with 100 bp reads. The paper's processing steps were these. SOAPnuke was used to process the reads, throwing out any read that had adapters, had uncalled bases, had a mean Phred below 15, or lacked an exact constant-primer or identifier match. High-quality paired reads were merged with COPE v1.2.5. Each unique nucleotide sequence was treated as a clonotype, and MiTCR v1.1 was used to align the clonotypes to the IMGT TRB V, D and J references. The analysis was limited to V-J combinations with a frequency above 0.0001, which together covered 99.2% of repertoires. For each V-J combination, a TCR clonal expansion and chaos score was defined as F50 clonal expansion divided by the chaos observed in the TCRdist matrix. Welch's t-statistics and random forest were used to reduce features to over ten V-J combinations, which were fed into a naive Bayes classifier. The similarity between thyroid and blood repertoires was quantified using the Morisita-Horn index. Starting from the raw public reads, TCRdb applied fastp trimming at Q25, assembled clones with MiXCR and retained in-frame beta chains. Rows are combined by CDR3 protein, so each entry shows the most common genes and DNA. TCRdb, not the original authors, processed these V and J calls. This sample has over a million distinct CDR3 sequences in its table, and about two fifths of those were observed once. The ten largest clones capture 11% of the sample.

At the junction V is shortened by 3 bases and J by 6 bases, with 11 bases in between. CDR1 and CDR2 are read off the germline V gene as SNHLY and FYNNEI. The CDR3, from cysteine to phenylalanine, totals 13 residues. Only CDR3 DNA is held: 39 bases, read in frame from base 1. This sample was included in a study of Graves' ophthalmopathy and Graves' hyperthyroidism (dated by TCRdb to the late 2010s). Background for the entire study: A patient counted as having stable hyperthyroidism if there was no progression to ophthalmopathy within 18 months of follow-up. To explore V-J signatures distinguishing ophthalmopathy from hyperthyroidism, a discovery set of about 99 patients (roughly 42 ophthalmopathy, roughly 60 stable hyperthyroidism) was enrolled. In total, around 140 blood samples were TCR-sequenced: fewer than 50 ophthalmopathy, roughly 80 hyperthyroidism and some 17 hyperthyroidism-to-ophthalmopathy patients. Following sampling, methimazole starting at 30 mg daily was administered to hyperthyroidism patients, and high-dose intravenous methylprednisolone was administered to ophthalmopathy patients. T-cell repertoires of thyroid tissue and blood were compared in five or six hyperthyroidism patients. The independent validation cohort included approximately 19 hyperthyroidism patients plus 17 patients who later progressed from hyperthyroidism to ophthalmopathy. TCR beta repertoire signatures were used to distinguish Graves' ophthalmopathy from Graves' hyperthyroidism and to predict progression to ophthalmopathy.

Hyperthyroidism patients were newly diagnosed, with disease duration under 2 months, and aged 18 to 65 years. Patients with other autoimmune diseases, uncontrolled infections, pregnancy or lactation were excluded from the study. Clinical symptoms, serum thyroxine, TRAb, thyroid ultrasound and orbital computed tomography were used for diagnosis. Total RNA was extracted with Trizol reagent and quality-checked on an Agilent 2100 Bioanalyzer. On the study overall, not on this receptor specifically: In validation, the model predicted ophthalmopathy progression with roughly 68% sensitivity and around 72% specificity; roughly eleven predicted patients were CT-confirmed with GO in a median of approximately 6.2 months. Ophthalmopathy was separated from stable hyperthyroidism by the 13-signature model with roughly 88% sensitivity and 81% to 84% specificity in cross-validation and with 80%/75% in the test set. Among expanded thyroid clonotypes with frequency above 0.001, most also showed up in blood, which suggests that blood repertoires may reflect the thyroid immune response. Sample size was not statistically predetermined, and group allocation was not concealed from the investigators.

The clonotype originates from an adult man with Graves' hyperthyroidism. The sequenced material came from peripheral blood or thyroid tissue (not recorded which). This chain is built from TRBV2 and TRBJ1-2; the D gene cannot be named for sure. The base sequence is TGTGCCAGCAGTGAGAGGCGGAGGAATGGCTACACCTTC. This codes for CASSERRRNGYTF.